This TCR beta chain was observed in a study of OX40 agonist ivuxolimab in advanced cancers. General study findings and limits: Among T cells, CD8+ cells averaged more expanded clones than CD4+ cells. Dose levels from 0.1 to 3.0 mg/kg saw CD4+ and CD8+ blood T cells expand clonally by week 6.

Deletions cut 2 bases from V and 2 bases from J, with 13 bases between. Germline CDR1 MNHNY, CDR2 SVGAGI (reference sequence). The CDR3 consists of 16 residues. For this clone: What it binds is not known.

A history of autoimmune disease or systemic immunosuppression excluded patients. Measured with immunoSEQ multiplex PCR; TCRdb has only the in-frame clones, and not every one. The sample yields more than 60,000 clones, nearly 90% seen once. The clonotype was recovered from an adult with an advanced solid tumor such as melanoma, head and neck, liver or kidney cancer. J is TRBJ1-3 and V is TRBV6-6, with D tentatively TRBD1 (6 bases). Sequencing used CD4+ or CD8+ T cells sorted from blood, obtained in a trial of the OX40 agonist ivuxolimab. CDR3 nucleotide sequence: TGTGCCAGCAGTTACGGGGGACAACGCCCTGGAAACACCATATATTTT. It encodes CASSYGGQRPGNTIYF.